This passage covers 3 T cell receptor beta chains from one sample sequenced in a study of cytomegalovirus exposure and HLA in healthy donors. A multiplex PCR was run with 60 Vbeta primers and 13 Jbeta primers. TCRdb keeps only in-frame clones here, not all; method: immunoSEQ multiplex PCR. The table has roughly 100,000 clones, roughly 80% seen once. The sample was PBMCs. These receptors were taken from a man aged 40-49 years in good health and CMV-seronegative.

This chain links TRBV7-6 with TRBJ2-1; 9 nucleotides agree with TRBD2. The germline V gene encodes CDR1 SGHVS and CDR2 FNYEAQ. This CDR3 has 16 amino acids. V shed 2 bases and J 6 bases; nucleotides not matched to a gene: 8. In DNA form, the CDR3 reads TGTGCCAGCAGCTTATGGGGCGGGGGGGCCATCAATGAGCAGTTCTTC. Its translation is CASSLWGGGAINEQFF.

The CDR3 is CASSPGGAGQGPYGYTF. The CDR3, as DNA: TGTGCCAGCAGCCCCGGCGGGGCGGGACAGGGCCCCTATGGCTACACCTTC. The J gene is TRBJ1-2, the V gene TRBV7-2; 9 bases are shared with TRBD1. V lost 5 bases and J lost 4; bases outside the gene matches: 14. Germline loops: CDR1 SGHTA, CDR2 FQGNSA. This CDR3 has 17 residues.

V and J are TRBV7-9 and TRBJ2-5, with 10 positions matching TRBD1. The CDR3 is made up of 18 amino acids. J was trimmed by 5 bases and V by 6 bases; bases with no gene match: 18. The germline V gene encodes CDR1 SEHNR and CDR2 FQNEAQ (reference sequence). The CDR3 nucleotides are TGTGCCAGCAGGTCCAAGCTGGGGACAGGGGTACATTGGGAGACCCAGTACTTC. As protein: CASRSKLGTGVHWETQYF.